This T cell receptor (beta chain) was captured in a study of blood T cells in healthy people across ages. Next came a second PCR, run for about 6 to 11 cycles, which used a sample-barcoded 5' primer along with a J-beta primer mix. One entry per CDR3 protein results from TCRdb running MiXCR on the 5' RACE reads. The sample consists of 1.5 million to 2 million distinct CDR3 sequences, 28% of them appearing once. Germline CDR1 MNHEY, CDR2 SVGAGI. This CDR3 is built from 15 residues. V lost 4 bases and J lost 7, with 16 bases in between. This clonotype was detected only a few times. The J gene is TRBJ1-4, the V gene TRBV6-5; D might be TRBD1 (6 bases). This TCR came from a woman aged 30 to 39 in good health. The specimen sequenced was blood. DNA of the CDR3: TGTGCCAGCAGTTTCCAACAGGGCGGGGTTGAAAAACTGTTTTTT. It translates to CASSFQQGGVEKLFF.